Listed below are T cell receptor beta chains from one sample, sequenced in a study of CD8 T cells in Susac syndrome. TCRdb re-called the immunoSEQ multiplex PCR reads with MiXCR, one entry per CDR3 protein. The sample comprises over 350,000 distinct CDR3 sequences, 85% to 90% of which are singletons, and 0.12% rests with the top ten. The specimen sequenced was CD8+ T cells from PBMCs. Every receptor here comes from a human donor with multiple sclerosis. Each CDR3 is given with its conserved first and last residue. A D gene is named only where the DNA matches it firmly. Rows give clone size only sometimes, using once, few, many, or a class for an expanded clone.

. TRBJ2-7 TRBV15 once CATSRDRDTLYEQYF TGTGCCACCAGCAGGGATCGGGACACCCTTTACGAGCAGTACTTC
. TRBJ2-7 TRBV11-1 . CASSWDVGLGKGEQYF TGTGCCAGCAGCTGGGACGTGGGTCTAGGAAAAGGCGAGCAGTACTTC
. TRBJ2-3 TRBV27 . CASSLLGITDTQYF TGTGCCAGCAGTTTATTGGGCATCACAGATACGCAGTATTTT
. TRBJ1-1 TRBV2 . CASSDMTVEAFF TGTGCCAGCAGTGATATGACAGTTGAAGCTTTCTTT
TRBD2 TRBJ2-1 TRBV7-9 . CASSPLGGGSSYNEQFF TGTGCCAGCAGCCCCCTGGGAGGCGGGAGCTCCTACAATGAGCAGTTCTTC
. TRBJ1-1 TRBV5-1 . CASSLGDPGVAFF TGCGCCAGCAGCTTGGGAGACCCAGGCGTAGCTTTCTTT
TRBD1 TRBJ2-3 TRBV5-1 . CTSSLGQGEDTQYF TGCACCAGCAGCTTAGGACAGGGGGAAGATACGCAGTATTTT
. TRBJ1-6 TRBV30 . CAWSLTVSNSPLHF TGTGCCTGGAGTCTGACAGTCTCCAATTCACCCCTCCACTTT
. TRBJ2-5 TRBV19 once CASSTSVQETQYF TGTGCCAGTAGTACGTCAGTTCAAGAGACCCAGTACTTC
. TRBJ1-2 TRBV15 . CATTSGLPEPQPAGYTF TGTGCCACCACCTCGGGACTCCCCGAACCCCAGCCCGCTGGCTACACCTTC
TRBD2 TRBJ2-1 TRBV5-6 . CASSLTSGGAYNEQFF TGTGCCAGCAGCCTGACTAGCGGGGGGGCCTACAATGAGCAGTTCTTC
TRBD2 TRBJ2-1 TRBV30 . CAWRKKSGGDYNEQFF TGTGCCTGGAGAAAAAAGAGCGGGGGGGACTACAATGAGCAGTTCTTC
. TRBJ2-2 TRBV5-1 . CASGPTGAHTGELFF TGCGCCAGCGGACCCACGGGGGCGCATACCGGGGAGCTGTTTTTT
. TRBJ1-1 TRBV6-2/TRBV6-3 few CASSPPDGNTEAFF TGTGCCAGCAGCCCTCCGGACGGGAACACTGAAGCTTTCTTT
. TRBJ2-1 TRBV20-1 . CSASTDLYNEQFF TGCAGTGCTAGCACAGATTTATACAATGAGCAGTTCTTC
. TRBJ1-2 TRBV9 . CASSPLSFGVNYGYTF TGTGCCAGCAGCCCCCTTTCGTTTGGGGTGAACTATGGCTACACCTTC
. TRBJ1-1 TRBV12-3/TRBV12-4 . CASSMDGMNTEAFF TGTGCCAGCAGTATGGACGGGATGAACACTGAAGCTTTCTTT
. TRBJ2-1 TRBV7-9 . CASSPGPPTNEQFF TGTGCCAGCAGCCCCGGCCCCCCTACGAATGAGCAGTTCTTC
TRBD2 TRBJ2-1 TRBV6-2/TRBV6-3 . CASIALAGSNEQFF TGTGCCAGCATTGCGCTAGCGGGAAGCAATGAGCAGTTCTTC
. TRBJ2-7 TRBV25-1 . CATYGQAGGTYEQYF TGTGCCACTTACGGACAGGCGGGGGGAACCTACGAGCAGTACTTC
. TRBJ2-3 TRBV9 . CASSAGAGTDDESASTDTQYF TGTGCCAGCAGCGCGGGAGCCGGGACAGACGATGAAAGCGCTAGCACAGATACGCAGTATTTT
. TRBJ2-7 TRBV6-5 . CASSYGLPSYEQYF TGTGCCAGCAGTTACGGACTCCCCTCCTACGAGCAGTACTTC
TRBD1 TRBJ1-6 TRBV30 . CAWSAPGTGLHSPLHF TGTGCCTGGAGTGCCCCAGGGACAGGCCTTCATTCACCCCTCCACTTT
. TRBJ1-1 TRBV14 . CASSQVGDYDMAFF TGTGCCAGCAGCCAAGTGGGAGACTACGATATGGCTTTCTTT
TRBD1 TRBJ2-7 TRBV4-1 . CASSLTGESTYEQYF TGCGCCAGCAGCCTCACAGGGGAATCCACCTACGAGCAGTACTTC
. TRBJ2-7 TRBV29-1 . CSVDLQPGEQYF TGCAGCGTTGACTTACAACCAGGCGAGCAGTACTTC
. TRBJ2-7 TRBV6-2/TRBV6-3 . CASSPVPYEQYF TGTGCCAGCAGCCCTGTTCCCTACGAGCAGTACTTC
. TRBJ2-7 TRBV18 . CASSHTGTNPYEQYF TGTGCCAGCTCACACACCGGGACAAACCCCTACGAGCAGTACTTC
. TRBJ2-1 TRBV4-1 . CASSQEVASIINEQFF TGCGCCAGCAGCCAAGAGGTTGCTAGCATAATTAATGAGCAGTTCTTC
TRBD1 TRBJ2-7 TRBV27 . CDSGYGTGYEQYF TGTGACAGCGGGTACGGGACAGGATACGAGCAGTACTTC
. TRBJ2-3 TRBV6-5 . CASSYSSAGVTSTDTQYF TGTGCCAGCAGTTACTCCAGTGCAGGGGTCACTAGCACAGATACGCAGTATTTT
. TRBJ2-7 TRBV4-1 . CASSQGISGYEQYF TGCGCCAGCAGCCAAGGAATTAGCGGATACGAGCAGTACTTC
TRBD1 TRBJ1-1 TRBV11-3 . CASSLGRDRMNTEAFF TGTGCCAGCAGCTTAGGCCGGGACAGGATGAACACTGAAGCTTTCTTT
TRBD1 TRBJ1-1 TRBV4-1 . CASSPWEQDRGPRGAFF TGCGCCAGCAGCCCCTGGGAACAGGACAGGGGGCCCAGGGGGGCTTTCTTT
. TRBJ1-1 TRBV29-1 . CSVEDRGVDTEAFF TGCAGCGTTGAAGATCGGGGGGTAGATACTGAAGCTTTCTTT
TRBD1 TRBJ2-2 TRBV4-1 . CASSRPKGATNTGELFF TGCGCCAGCAGCCGCCCGAAGGGGGCAACGAACACCGGGGAGCTGTTTTTT
. TRBJ2-3 TRBV12-3/TRBV12-4 . CASSHPRSFPIADTQYF TGTGCCAGCAGTCACCCTCGTAGCTTCCCGATTGCAGATACGCAGTATTTT
TRBD1 TRBJ1-5 TRBV19 . CASDRDSNQPQHF TGTGCCAGTGACAGGGATAGCAATCAGCCCCAGCATTTT
. TRBJ1-1 TRBV12-3/TRBV12-4 once CASSFEGFMNTEAFF TGTGCCAGCAGTTTTGAGGGGTTCATGAACACTGAAGCTTTCTTT
TRBD2 TRBJ2-3 TRBV20-1 . CSARDLGTVGTRSTDTQYF TGCAGTGCTAGAGATCTGGGGACCGTAGGGACTAGGAGCACAGATACGCAGTATTTT
TRBD1 TRBJ2-1 TRBV7-9 . CASSLTTGAQSYNEQFF TGTGCCAGCAGCCTAACGACAGGGGCTCAGTCCTACAATGAGCAGTTCTTC
. TRBJ1-6 TRBV2 . CASSPFGDRSSYNSPLHF TGTGCCAGCAGTCCCTTCGGGGACCGAAGCTCCTATAATTCACCCCTCCACTTT
. TRBJ2-3 TRBV20-1 . CSASRGPSLLTDTQYF TGCAGTGCCTCCAGGGGCCCTAGTCTTCTAACGGATACGCAGTATTTT
. TRBJ2-4 TRBV12-3/TRBV12-4 . CASSSGTQKQDQYF TGTGCCAGCAGTTCCGGGACCCAAAAACAGGATCAGTACTTC
TRBD2 TRBJ2-1 TRBV5-1 . CASSLAAGGPNREQFF TGCGCCAGCAGCTTGGCAGCGGGAGGCCCTAATCGGGAGCAGTTCTTC
. TRBJ1-2 TRBV29-1 . CSVEQGAGYTF TGCAGCGTTGAACAGGGTGCTGGCTACACCTTC
TRBD1 TRBJ1-1 TRBV28 . CASSSGGGGTEAFF TGTGCCAGCAGCTCAGGGGGCGGGGGCACTGAAGCTTTCTTT
. TRBJ2-1 TRBV28 once CASKTGSGYNEQFF TGTGCCAGCAAAACAGGCTCGGGGTACAATGAGCAGTTCTTC
. TRBJ1-2 TRBV4-2 few CASSQSGTEYGYTF TGTGCCAGCAGCCAGTCCGGGACGGAGTATGGCTACACCTTC
TRBD1 TRBJ1-5 TRBV15 . CATSRPRQGDQPQHF TGTGCCACCAGCCGACCACGACAGGGAGATCAGCCCCAGCATTTT